These T cell receptor beta chains were read from a single sample in a study of CD8 T cells in Susac syndrome. TCRdb used MiXCR to reprocess the immunoSEQ multiplex PCR reads, holding one entry per CDR3 protein. This sample has some 22,000 distinct CDR3 sequences, with 90% to 95% found just once. The sample comprised CD8+ T cells from PBMCs. The receptors were gathered from a human donor in good health. Both conserved end residues are part of each CDR3. Each record gives: J gene, clone size, V gene, D gene, CDR3 protein, CDR3 DNA. D genes are given only for firm matches. Clone sizes are given selectively: once, few, many, or a class where the clone is expanded.

TRBJ2-1 | few | TRBV3-1 | NA | CASSQGGLLNEQFF | TGTGCCAGCAGCCAAGGCGGACTCCTCAATGAGCAGTTCTTC
TRBJ2-7 | NA | TRBV29-1 | NA | CSVVVYEQYF | TGCAGCGTTGTGGTGTACGAGCAGTACTTC
TRBJ1-2 | NA | TRBV27 | NA | CASSPKGHPNYGYTF | TGTGCCAGCAGCCCGAAAGGCCATCCTAACTATGGCTACACCTTC
TRBJ1-2 | NA | TRBV23-1 | NA | CASSQLNRESYGYTF | TGCGCCAGCAGTCAACTAAACAGGGAAAGCTATGGCTACACCTTC
TRBJ2-7 | NA | TRBV10-3 | NA | CAISAPDSTYEQYF | TGTGCCATCAGTGCACCAGACAGTACCTACGAGCAGTACTTC
TRBJ2-2 | NA | TRBV19 | NA | CASSIATGGELFF | TGTGCCAGTAGTATAGCCACGGGCGGGGAGCTGTTTTTT
TRBJ2-1 | NA | TRBV7-8 | TRBD2 | CASSLSGTTHNEQFF | TGTGCCAGCAGCTTATCCGGGACTACCCACAATGAGCAGTTCTTC
TRBJ2-7 | NA | TRBV6-6 | NA | CASSYGQFREQYF | TGTGCCAGCAGTTACGGGCAGTTCCGCGAGCAGTACTTC
TRBJ1-2 | once | TRBV4-1 | NA | CASSQDRVGTRGYTF | TGCGCCAGCAGCCAAGATCGGGTAGGGACGCGTGGCTACACCTTC
TRBJ2-3 | once | TRBV7-9 | NA | CASSYDRQVPSTDTQYF | TGTGCCAGCAGTTATGACCGACAGGTACCAAGCACAGATACGCAGTATTTT
TRBJ2-2 | NA | TRBV12-3/TRBV12-4 | TRBD2 | CASLAGNTGELFF | TGTGCCAGTTTAGCGGGGAACACCGGGGAGCTGTTTTTT
TRBJ2-7 | NA | TRBV4-1 | TRBD2 | CASSLSGLAGDYEQYF | TGCGCCAGCAGCCTATCCGGACTAGCGGGGGACTACGAGCAGTACTTC
TRBJ2-2 | NA | TRBV6-2/TRBV6-3 | TRBD1 | CASTSRDRGSTGELFF | TGTGCCAGCACCTCCCGGGACAGGGGGTCGACCGGGGAGCTGTTTTTT